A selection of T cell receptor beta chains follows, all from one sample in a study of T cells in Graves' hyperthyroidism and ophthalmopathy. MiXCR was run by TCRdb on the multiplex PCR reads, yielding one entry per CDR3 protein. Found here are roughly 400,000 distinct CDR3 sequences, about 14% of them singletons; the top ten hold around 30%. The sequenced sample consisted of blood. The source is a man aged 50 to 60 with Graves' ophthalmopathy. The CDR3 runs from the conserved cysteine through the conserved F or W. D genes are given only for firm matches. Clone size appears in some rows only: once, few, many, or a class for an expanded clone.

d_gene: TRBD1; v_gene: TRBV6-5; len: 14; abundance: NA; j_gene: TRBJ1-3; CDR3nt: TGTGCCAGCAGTTACGACAGGGCTGGAAACACCATATATTTT; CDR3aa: CASSYDRAGNTIYF
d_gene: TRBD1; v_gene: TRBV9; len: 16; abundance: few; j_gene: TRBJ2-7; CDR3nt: TGTGCCAGCAGCGTAGGGGGACGGACAGGGAACCACGAGCAGTACTTC; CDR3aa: CASSVGGRTGNHEQYF
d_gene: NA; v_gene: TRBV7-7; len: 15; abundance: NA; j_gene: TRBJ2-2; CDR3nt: TGTGCTAGCAGCTTCGAGGGCGGCGGTACCGGGGAGCTGTTTTTT; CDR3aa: CASSFEGGGTGELFF
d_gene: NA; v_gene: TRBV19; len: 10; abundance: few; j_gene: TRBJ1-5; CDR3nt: TGTGCCAGTAATCCTCAGCCCCAGCATTTT; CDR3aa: CASNPQPQHF
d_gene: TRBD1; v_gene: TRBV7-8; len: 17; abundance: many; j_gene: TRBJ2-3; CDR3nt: TGTGCCAGCAGCTTAGGGCGCGGGACAGGGCTCACAGATACGCAGTATTTT; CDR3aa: CASSLGRGTGLTDTQYF
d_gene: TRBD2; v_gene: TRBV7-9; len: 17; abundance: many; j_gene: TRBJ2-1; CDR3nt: TGTGCCAGCAGCTTAAAGGGTACTAGCGGGACCTACAATGAGCAGTTCTTC; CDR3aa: CASSLKGTSGTYNEQFF
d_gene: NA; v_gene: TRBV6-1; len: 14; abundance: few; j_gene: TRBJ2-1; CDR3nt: TGTGCCAGCCAGTCTGGCTCGTCCTACAATGAGCAGTTCTTC; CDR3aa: CASQSGSSYNEQFF
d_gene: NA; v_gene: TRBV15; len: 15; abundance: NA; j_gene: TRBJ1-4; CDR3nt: TGTGCCACCAGCAGAGATCGGGGGCTTAATGAAAAACTGTTTTTT; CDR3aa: CATSRDRGLNEKLFF
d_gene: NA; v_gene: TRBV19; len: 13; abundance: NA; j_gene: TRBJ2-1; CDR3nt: TGTGCCAGTAGTACGATAAAGGGCGATGAGCAGTTCTTC; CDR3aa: CASSTIKGDEQFF
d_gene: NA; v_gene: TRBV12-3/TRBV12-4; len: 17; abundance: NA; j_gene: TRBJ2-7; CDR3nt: TGTGCCAGCAGTTTTTCCCCCTCAGTTATAAGCTCCTACGAGCAGTACTTC; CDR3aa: CASSFSPSVISSYEQYF
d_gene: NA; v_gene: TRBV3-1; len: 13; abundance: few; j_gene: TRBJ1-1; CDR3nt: TGTGCCAGCACCTTCACCGGGAACACTGAAGCTTTCTTT; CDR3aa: CASTFTGNTEAFF
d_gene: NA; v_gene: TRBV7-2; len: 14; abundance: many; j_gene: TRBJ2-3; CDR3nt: TGTGCCAGCAGTAATCTACAGGGAACAGATACGCAGTATTTT; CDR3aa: CASSNLQGTDTQYF
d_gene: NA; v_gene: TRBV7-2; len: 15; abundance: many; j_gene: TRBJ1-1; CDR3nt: TGTGCCAGCAGCTTAGCCATCGGTAAGAACACTGAAGCTTTCTTT; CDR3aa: CASSLAIGKNTEAFF
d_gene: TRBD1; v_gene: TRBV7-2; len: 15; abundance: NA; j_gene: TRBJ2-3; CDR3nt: TGTGCCAGCAGCGCGGGACAGGTGTGGACAGATACGCAGTATTTT; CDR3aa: CASSAGQVWTDTQYF
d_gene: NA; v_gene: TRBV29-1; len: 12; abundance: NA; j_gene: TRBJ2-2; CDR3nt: TGCAGCGTACGAATCGTAGGAGGGGAGCTGTTTTTT; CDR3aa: CSVRIVGGELFF
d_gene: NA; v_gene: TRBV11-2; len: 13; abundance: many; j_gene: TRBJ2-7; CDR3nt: TGTGCCAGCAGCTTAGCACGCTATAACGAGCAGTACTTC; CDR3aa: CASSLARYNEQYF
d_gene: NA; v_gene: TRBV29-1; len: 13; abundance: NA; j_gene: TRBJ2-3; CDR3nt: TGCAGCGTTTGGGCGGACCTCACAGATACGCAGTATTTT; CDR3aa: CSVWADLTDTQYF
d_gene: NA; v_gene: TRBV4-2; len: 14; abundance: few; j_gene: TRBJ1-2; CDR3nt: TGTGCCAGCAGCCAAGGGGAGGTGGGAGGGGGCTACACCTTC; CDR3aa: CASSQGEVGGGYTF
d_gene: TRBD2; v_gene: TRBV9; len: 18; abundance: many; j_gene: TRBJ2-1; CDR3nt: TGTGCCAGCAGCTCCCCAATAGGACTAGCGGGAGGTGTTAATGAGCAGTTCTTC; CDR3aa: CASSSPIGLAGGVNEQFF
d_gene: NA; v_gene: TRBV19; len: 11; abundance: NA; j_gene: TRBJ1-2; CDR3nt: TGTGCCAGTATGACAGAGAATGGCTACACCTTC; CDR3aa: CASMTENGYTF
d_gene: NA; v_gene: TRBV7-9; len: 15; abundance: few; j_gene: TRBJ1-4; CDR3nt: TGTGCCAGCAGTACTACAGGGTTGGCTAATGAAAAACTGTTTTTT; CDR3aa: CASSTTGLANEKLFF
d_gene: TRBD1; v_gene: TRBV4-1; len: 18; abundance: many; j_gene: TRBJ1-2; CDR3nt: TGCGCCAGCAGCCAAGGACCTCCCGGGACAGGGGTGGACTATGGCTACACCTTC; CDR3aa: CASSQGPPGTGVDYGYTF
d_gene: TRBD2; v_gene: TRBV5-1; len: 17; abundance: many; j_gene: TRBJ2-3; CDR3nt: TGCGCCAGCAGCTTGATTGGCAGCGGGATGAGCACAGATACGCAGTATTTT; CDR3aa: CASSLIGSGMSTDTQYF
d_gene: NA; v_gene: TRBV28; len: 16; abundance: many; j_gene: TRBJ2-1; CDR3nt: TGTGCCAGCGGGCGAGGCGAGACGATAGACAACAATGAGCAGTTCTTC; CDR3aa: CASGRGETIDNNEQFF
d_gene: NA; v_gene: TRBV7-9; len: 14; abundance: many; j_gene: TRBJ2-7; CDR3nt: TGTGCCAGCAGCACTGACCCAACCTCCTACGAGCAGTACTTC; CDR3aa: CASSTDPTSYEQYF
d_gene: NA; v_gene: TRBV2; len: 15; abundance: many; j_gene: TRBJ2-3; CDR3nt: TGTGCCAGCAGCAAACAGCGGAGTTACACAGATACGCAGTATTTT; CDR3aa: CASSKQRSYTDTQYF
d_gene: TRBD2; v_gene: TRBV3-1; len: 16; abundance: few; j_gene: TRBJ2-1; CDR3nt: TGTGCCAGCAGCCCGCGGCGGGGACTAGCTTACAATGAGCAGTTCTTC; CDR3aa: CASSPRRGLAYNEQFF
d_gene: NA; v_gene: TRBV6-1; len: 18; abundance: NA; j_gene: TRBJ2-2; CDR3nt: TGTGCCAGCAGTGCGCGGGACAGCCTAGTTGCGAACACCGGGGAGCTGTTTTTT; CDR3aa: CASSARDSLVANTGELFF
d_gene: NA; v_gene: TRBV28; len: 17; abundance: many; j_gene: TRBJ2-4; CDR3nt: TGTGCCAGCAGTCCTTTCGCGCCGGCGGGGGCCAAAAACATTCAGTACTTC; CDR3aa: CASSPFAPAGAKNIQYF
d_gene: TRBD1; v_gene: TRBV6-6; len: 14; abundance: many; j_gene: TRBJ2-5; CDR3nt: TGTGCCAGCAGTTACTTCACAGGGGGAGAGACCCAGTACTTC; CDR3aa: CASSYFTGGETQYF
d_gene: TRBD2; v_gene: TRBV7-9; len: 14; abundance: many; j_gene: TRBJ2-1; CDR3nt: TGTGCCAGCAGCTTAGCGCGGGAGCCCCATGAGCAGTTCTTC; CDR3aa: CASSLAREPHEQFF
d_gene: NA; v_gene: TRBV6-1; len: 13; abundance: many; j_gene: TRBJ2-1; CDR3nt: TGTGCCAGCAGTTGGCAGGGGAGGAATGAGCAGTTCTTC; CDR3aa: CASSWQGRNEQFF
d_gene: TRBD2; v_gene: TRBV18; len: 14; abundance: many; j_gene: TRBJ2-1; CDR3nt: TGTGCCAGCTCCCTTAGCGGGAGGAGTGAGGAGCAGTTCTTC; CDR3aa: CASSLSGRSEEQFF
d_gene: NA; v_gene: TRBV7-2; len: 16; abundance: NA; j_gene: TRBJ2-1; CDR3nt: TGTGCCAGTAGTACCCGGACACCTTTCTCCTACAATGAGCAGTTCTTC; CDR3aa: CASSTRTPFSYNEQFF
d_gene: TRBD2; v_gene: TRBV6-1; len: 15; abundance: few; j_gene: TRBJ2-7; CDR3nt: TGTGCCACCAAACTTGGACTAGCGGGAGTTGATGAGCAGTACTTC; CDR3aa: CATKLGLAGVDEQYF
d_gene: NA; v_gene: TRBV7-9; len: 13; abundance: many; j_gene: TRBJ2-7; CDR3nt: TGTGCCAGCAGCTTACCAGGGATCTACGAGCAGTACTTC; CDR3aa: CASSLPGIYEQYF
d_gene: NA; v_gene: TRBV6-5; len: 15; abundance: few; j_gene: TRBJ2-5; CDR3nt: TGTGCCAGCAGTTACAGTGCAGGGAAGGGAGAGACCCAGTACTTC; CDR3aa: CASSYSAGKGETQYF
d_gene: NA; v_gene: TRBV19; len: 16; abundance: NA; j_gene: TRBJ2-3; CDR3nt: TGTGCCAGTAGTGCGCAGTGGGGCGGGAGCACAGATACGCAGTATTTT; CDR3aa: CASSAQWGGSTDTQYF
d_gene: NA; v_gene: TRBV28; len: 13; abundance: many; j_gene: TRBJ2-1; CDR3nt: TGTGCCAGCAGTTTACGCCCAGGGCGGGGGCAGTTCTTC; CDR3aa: CASSLRPGRGQFF
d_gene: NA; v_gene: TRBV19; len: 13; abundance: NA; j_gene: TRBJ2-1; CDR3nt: TGTGCCAGTTCGTCTAGCGCGTACAATGAGCAGTTCTTC; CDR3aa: CASSSSAYNEQFF
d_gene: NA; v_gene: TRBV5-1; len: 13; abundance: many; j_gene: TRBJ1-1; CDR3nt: TGTGCCAGCAGTTTCGGTGAGAACACTGAAGCTTTCTTT; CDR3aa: CASSFGENTEAFF
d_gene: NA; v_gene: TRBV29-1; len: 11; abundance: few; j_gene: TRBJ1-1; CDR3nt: TGCAGCGTAGCCCGGGACATTGAAGCTTTCTTT; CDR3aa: CSVARDIEAFF
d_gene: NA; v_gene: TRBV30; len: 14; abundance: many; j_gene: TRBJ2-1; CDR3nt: TGTGCCTGGAGTGTAGCGGCTACATACAATGAGCAGTTCTTC; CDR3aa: CAWSVAATYNEQFF
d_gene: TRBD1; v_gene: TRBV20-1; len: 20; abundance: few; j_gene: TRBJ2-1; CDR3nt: TGCAGTGCTAGAGGGCCTCCGGGGACAGAAAGCTGGACTTGGCAGGGCGAGCAGTTCTTC; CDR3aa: CSARGPPGTESWTWQGEQFF
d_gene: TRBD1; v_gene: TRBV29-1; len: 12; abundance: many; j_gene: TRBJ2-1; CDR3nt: TGCAGCGTTTGCGACAGGGGTTATGAGCAGTTCTTC; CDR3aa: CSVCDRGYEQFF
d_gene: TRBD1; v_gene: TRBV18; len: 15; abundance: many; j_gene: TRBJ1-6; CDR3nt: TGTGCCAGCTCACCACCGGGACAGGATAATTCACCCCTCCACTTT; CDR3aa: CASSPPGQDNSPLHF
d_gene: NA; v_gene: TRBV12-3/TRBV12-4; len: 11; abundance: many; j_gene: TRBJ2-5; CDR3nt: TGTGCCAGCAGCTTAACGGAGACCCAGTACTTC; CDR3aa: CASSLTETQYF
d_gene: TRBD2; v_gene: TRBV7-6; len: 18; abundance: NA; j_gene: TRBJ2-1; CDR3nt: TGTGCCAGCAGCTTAGCTTCCCCCATCAGCGGGGGTCTGAATGAGCAGTTCTTC; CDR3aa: CASSLASPISGGLNEQFF
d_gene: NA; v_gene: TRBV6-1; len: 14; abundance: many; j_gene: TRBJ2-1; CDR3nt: TGTGCCAGCAGTGACAAAAACGCCCGCAATGAGCAGTTCTTC; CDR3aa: CASSDKNARNEQFF
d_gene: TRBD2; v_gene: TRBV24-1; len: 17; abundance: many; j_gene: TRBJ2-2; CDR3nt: TGTGCCACCAGTGATTTGTCGAGCGGGAGAGGTACCGGGGAGCTGTTTTTT; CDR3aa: CATSDLSSGRGTGELFF
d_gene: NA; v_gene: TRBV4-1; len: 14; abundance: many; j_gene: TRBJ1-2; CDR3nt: TGCGCCAGCAGCCAGACCGGGGGATACGCAGGCTACACCTTC; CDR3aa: CASSQTGGYAGYTF
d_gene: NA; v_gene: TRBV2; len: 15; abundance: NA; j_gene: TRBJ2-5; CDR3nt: TGTGCCAGCCCAAGCGAGGAGGGGGCGCCGGAGACCCAGTACTTC; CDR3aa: CASPSEEGAPETQYF
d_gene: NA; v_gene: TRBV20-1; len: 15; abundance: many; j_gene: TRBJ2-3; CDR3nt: TGCAGTGCTACCGACTTTGGGGGCAGGACAGATACGCAGTATTTT; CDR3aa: CSATDFGGRTDTQYF
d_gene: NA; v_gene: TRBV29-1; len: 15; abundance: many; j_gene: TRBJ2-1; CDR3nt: TGCAGCATCAGTCTGGGCGGGAACTCCTACAATGAGCAGTTCTTC; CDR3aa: CSISLGGNSYNEQFF
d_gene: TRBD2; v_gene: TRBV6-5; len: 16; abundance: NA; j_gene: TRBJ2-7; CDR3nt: TGTGCCAGCAGTTACTCGACTAGCGGGGTATCCTACGAGCAGTACTTC; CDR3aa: CASSYSTSGVSYEQYF